This T cell receptor (beta chain) was profiled in a study of blood T cell repertoires in COVID-19. Across the whole study: Nucleic acid was either cDNA or gDNA, and it came from T cells, B-cell-depleted T cells, or PBMCs.

Source study methods: Estimated nucleated cell counts came from reference gene primer amplification. This table comes from immunoSEQ multiplex PCR, and its TCRdb copy is limited to in-frame clones, with some not included. That table is the source of V, J and clone size, and D and trimming were worked out from the DNA. The sample contains around 97,000 clones, 88% of which appear only once. CDR1 and CDR2 from the germline V gene are SGHTA and FQGTGA. The CDR3 is 16 amino acids. V shed 4 bases and J 3 bases; nucleotides not matched to a gene: 10. This clonotype was obtained from a human donor in a cohort sampled during active COVID-19. The specimen sequenced was peripheral blood. V usage is TRBV7-3 and J usage is TRBJ2-5; 8 bases align to TRBD1. The CDR3 DNA reads TGTGCCAGCAGCTCCGTTCCCGGGACAGGAGAAGAGACCCAGTACTTC. Translated, it gives CASSSVPGTGEETQYF.